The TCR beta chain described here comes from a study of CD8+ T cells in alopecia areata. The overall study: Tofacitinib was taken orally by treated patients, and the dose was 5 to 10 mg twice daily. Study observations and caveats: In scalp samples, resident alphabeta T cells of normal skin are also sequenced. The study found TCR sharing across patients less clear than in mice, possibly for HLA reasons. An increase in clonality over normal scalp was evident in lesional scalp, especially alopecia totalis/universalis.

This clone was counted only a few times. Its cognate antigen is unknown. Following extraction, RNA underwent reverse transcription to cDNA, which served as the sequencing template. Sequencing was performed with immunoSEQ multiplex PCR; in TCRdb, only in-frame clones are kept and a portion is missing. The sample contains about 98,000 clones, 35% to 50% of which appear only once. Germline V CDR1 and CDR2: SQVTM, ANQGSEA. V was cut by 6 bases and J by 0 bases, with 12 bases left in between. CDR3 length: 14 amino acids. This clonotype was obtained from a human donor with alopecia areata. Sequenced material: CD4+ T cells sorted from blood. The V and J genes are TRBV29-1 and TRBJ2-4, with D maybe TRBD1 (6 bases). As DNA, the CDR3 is TGCAGCGTGGGACACCTGCTAGCCAAAAACATTCAGTACTTC. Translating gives CSVGHLLAKNIQYF. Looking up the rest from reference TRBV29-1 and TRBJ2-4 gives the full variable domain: SAVISQKPSRDICQRGTSLTIQCQVDSQVTMMFWYRQQPGQSLTLIATANQGSEATYESGFVIDKFPISRPNLTFSTLTVSNMSPEDSSIYLCSVGHLLAKNIQYFGAGTRLSVL.